This record looks at one T cell receptor (beta chain) sequence and its context. Antigen: not known. The sample comes from a study of T cell repertoires in cytomegalovirus infection. Overall study: Public TCR beta signatures provided an indication of both CMV infection and a matching HLA type.

General study points: The study found HLA-C-restricted CMV-specific TCR beta clonotypes dominating the ex vivo response.

Via MiXCR, TCRdb re-called the reads, giving one row per CDR3 protein. The sample shows hundreds of thousands of distinct CDR3 sequences, under 20% of them seen only once. This CDR3 comprises 14 residues. Germline values: CDR1 SGHAT, CDR2 FQDESV (reference sequence). V was pared by 5 bases and J by 4 bases, with 5 bases of the junction left unmatched. What was sequenced was PBMCs. V usage is TRBV11-1 and J usage is TRBJ2-1; 7 bases are shared with TRBD2. This sequence originates from a human donor in good health (CMV status not recorded). Some clones in this sample may be carry-over from other donors' samples. CDR3 nucleotides: TGTGCCAGCAGCCCCGGGGGGAGGTACAATGAGCAGTTCTTC. Amino acid sequence: CASSPGGRYNEQFF.